This T cell receptor (beta chain) is from a study of blood T cell repertoires in COVID-19. Study context: Acute and convalescent COVID-19 samples came from the United States, Italy and Spain. T cells, B-cell-depleted T cells, or PBMCs provided the cDNA or gDNA that served as material.

A Seattle source enrolled patients during active infection and followed them longitudinally. As originally analysed: Amplification with reference gene primers provided the estimates of nucleated cell counts. Profiled with immunoSEQ multiplex PCR; TCRdb holds only in-frame clones, not every one. The DNA was the basis for D and trimming; V, J and clone size are from that table. The sample has hundreds of thousands of clones, 81% seen once. From germline, CDR1 is LNHDA and CDR2 SQIVND (reference sequence). This CDR3 is built from 12 residues. With 3 bases removed from V and 5 bases from J, the gap between germline ends came to 7 bases.

The TCR originated in a woman over 75 with COVID-19, enrolled during active disease. This chain uses TRBV19 with TRBJ1-2; D not certain. The specimen was peripheral blood. CDR3 DNA sequence: TGTGCCAGTAGTATGCGAACTTATGGCTACACCTTC. Translation: CASSMRTYGYTF.